One T cell receptor beta chain is described in this entry. These data belong to a study of blood T cell repertoires in COVID-19. Germline V gene sequence: CDR1 SGDLS, CDR2 YYNGEE. Trimming left V 0 bases short and J 6 bases short, with 15 bases between. The CDR3 has 15 amino acids. Measured with immunoSEQ multiplex PCR; TCRdb has only the in-frame clones, and not every one. The sample consists of around 310,000 clones, 80% to 90% of them appearing once. The clonotype was recovered from a young man who had recovered from COVID-19. The chain employs TRBV9 and TRBJ1-1; no definite D call. The sequencing sample was made of PBMCs or T cells enriched from blood (not recorded which). CDR3 sequence: CASSVASSLVSEAFF. The CDR3 DNA follows: TGTGCCAGCAGCGTAGCCAGTTCGTTGGTTTCTGAAGCTTTCTTT.